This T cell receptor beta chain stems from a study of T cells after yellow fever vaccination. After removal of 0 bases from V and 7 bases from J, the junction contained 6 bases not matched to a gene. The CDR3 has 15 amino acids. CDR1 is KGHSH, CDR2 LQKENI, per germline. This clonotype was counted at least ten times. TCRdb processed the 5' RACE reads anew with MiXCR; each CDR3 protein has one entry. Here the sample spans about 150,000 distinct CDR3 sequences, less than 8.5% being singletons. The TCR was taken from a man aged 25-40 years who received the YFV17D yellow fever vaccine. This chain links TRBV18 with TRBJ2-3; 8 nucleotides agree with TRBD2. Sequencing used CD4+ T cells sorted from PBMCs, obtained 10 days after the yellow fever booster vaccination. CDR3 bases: TGTGCCAGCTCACCACCGGCGGGGGGCGAAAATACGCAGTATTTT. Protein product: CASSPPAGGENTQYF.